The text below deals with one TCR beta chain. What antigen it recognizes has not been identified. Per-base qualities were not stored, and no clone one base away is much larger. TCRbeta CDR3 regions were amplified from genomic DNA using the immunoSEQ Assay, a bias-controlled multiplex PCR. On the authors' methods: Nucleated cell counts per sample were estimated from amplification of reference gene primers within the assay. To quantify the absolute abundance of each unique TCRbeta CDR3 rearrangement, sequence reads were collapsed and filtered. For each sample, productive Simpson clonality was calculated by taking the square root of Simpson's diversity index across productive rearrangements. TCRdb retrieved this table from immuneACCESS and kept in-frame rearrangements only. Not all clones are present; in checked studies, unresolved V genes account for under half, and no reason is known for the remainder. V, J and clone size are those of that table, while D and trimming were read from the DNA. In this sample the table shows under 300,000 clones, 75% to 90% of which occur a single time. The ten biggest clones cover about 7% of the sample.

This entry belongs to a study of blood T cell repertoires in COVID-19 (TCRdb year 2020). Regarding the study in general: The collaborator samples originated in the United States, Italy and Spain and spanned the acute and convalescent phases of COVID-19. The prospective study material was composed of cDNA or gDNA derived from T cells, B-cell-depleted T cells, or PBMCs. Deeply sampled blood TCRbeta repertoires from subjects exposed to, actively infected with, or recovered from COVID-19 were included in the dataset. The repertoires were released in a freely available public database intended as a resource for research on the immune response to SARS-CoV-2. The samples were drawn from the first 160 participants of the ongoing ImmuneRACE study and from roughly 1,300 subjects provided by 6 global collaborators. Sample metadata almost always included a de-identified subject ID, COVID-19 status, age in years and sex. Where HLA class I and class II types were available, the types were taken from metadata supplied by the sample provider, not from assay-based typing.

Results and caveats for the whole study, not just this receptor: The quantity of clinical and demographic metadata differed by source and by participant and was supplied without curation.

From V the trimming removes 6 bases and from J it removes 4 bases, while the gene matches leave 5 bases of the junction unaccounted for. The germline V gene gives CDR1 as LGHNT and CDR2 as FRNRAP. The CDR3 starts with the cysteine, ends with the phenylalanine, and has 13 residues. This entry keeps only the CDR3 DNA: 39 bases, framed from base 1. A second Seattle source provided samples from volunteer blood donors who had recovered from COVID-19. Whole blood was collected in K2EDTA tubes by collaborating institutions according to the institutions' own protocols. For TCRbeta analysis, collaborators shipped samples in one of three forms: frozen whole blood, isolated PBMCs, or DNA extracted from either of those sample types.

Sequenced material: peripheral blood. This clonotype originated in a man between 60 and 70 years old who had recovered from COVID-19. The chain was built from TRBV12-5 and TRBJ1-1; a stretch of 7 junction bases matches TRBD1. CDR3 reads: CASGYRGSTEAFF. The sequence in DNA is TGTGCTAGTGGCTACAGGGGAAGCACTGAAGCTTTCTTT.